Listed below are T cell receptor beta chains from one sample, sequenced in a study of cytomegalovirus exposure and HLA in healthy donors. Method: immunoSEQ multiplex PCR; TCRdb's copy keeps in-frame clones and lacks some. This sample has approximately 160,000 clones, with more than 80% found just once. The sample comprised PBMCs. The receptors originated from a woman aged 18-35 years in good health and CMV-seropositive. Both conserved end residues are part of each CDR3. D genes are given only for firm matches. Clone size is given for some rows only: seen once, a few or many times, or a class if the clone is expanded.

size	D	J	V	DNA	CDR3
-	-	TRBJ1-3	TRBV10-3	TGTGCCATCAGTGATTGGGGACTGGGGGGAAACACCATATATTTT	CAISDWGLGGNTIYF
-	TRBD2	TRBJ2-1	TRBV2	TGTGCCAGCAATTTGGGGGGGGCCTACAATGAGCAGTTCTTC	CASNLGGAYNEQFF
-	TRBD2	TRBJ2-2	TRBV10-3	TGTGCCATCAGTGGCCCCGGGACTAGCGGCACCGGGGAGCTGTTTTTT	CAISGPGTSGTGELFF
-	-	TRBJ1-5	TRBV18	TGTGCCAGCTCACCACGGGACTCCCAGGGACAGCCCCAGCATTTT	CASSPRDSQGQPQHF
-	TRBD1	TRBJ1-1	TRBV9	TGTGCCAGCAGCGTAGTGGGACAGGGAGCTGAAGCTTTCTTT	CASSVVGQGAEAFF
-	TRBD2	TRBJ2-2	TRBV27	TGTGCCAGCAGTGTGGCGGGGGGTTGGAGCGGAGACAACACCGGGGAGCTGTTTTTT	CASSVAGGWSGDNTGELFF
-	TRBD2	TRBJ2-2	TRBV6-5	TGTGCCAGCAATTACTTAGCGGGAGCGAACACCGGGGAGCTGTTTTTT	CASNYLAGANTGELFF
-	-	TRBJ1-5	TRBV4-1	TGCGCCAGCAGCCTTCAGGGTGAGCGCAATCAGCCCCAGCATTTT	CASSLQGERNQPQHF
-	-	TRBJ1-2	TRBV5-1	TGCGCCAGCAGCTTGGGTGACATTGGCTACACCTTC	CASSLGDIGYTF
-	TRBD1	TRBJ2-7	TRBV28	TGTGCCAGCAGTTTGGGAGGACGGGACAGGGGCCACGAGCAGTACTTC	CASSLGGRDRGHEQYF
-	-	TRBJ1-1	TRBV18	TGTGCCAGCTCACAAACGACTGGTATGAACACTGAAGCTTTCTTT	CASSQTTGMNTEAFF
once	TRBD2	TRBJ2-3	TRBV2	TGTGCCAGCAGTGAAGGGGGACTAGCGGGAGGACTAGATACGCAGTATTTT	CASSEGGLAGGLDTQYF
-	-	TRBJ1-2	TRBV6-1	TGTGCCAGCAGTGAAGGCGGCACCTACTATGGCTACACCTTC	CASSEGGTYYGYTF
-	-	TRBJ1-2	TRBV11-2	TGTGCCAGCAGCCGCAGGGTACCGGTTGACTACACCTTC	CASSRRVPVDYTF
-	TRBD2	TRBJ2-1	TRBV10-3	TGTGCCATCAGTGAGTCGCGGGAGGGAAATGAGCAGTTCTTC	CAISESREGNEQFF
-	TRBD1	TRBJ2-5	TRBV9	TGTGCCAGCAGCGTATCTCCGGGACAGGGGGCAGAGACCCAGTACTTC	CASSVSPGQGAETQYF
few	-	TRBJ1-2	TRBV29-1	TGCAGCGTTTTAACGGTCGCTAACTATGGCTACACCTTC	CSVLTVANYGYTF
-	TRBD1	TRBJ1-5	TRBV9	TGTGCCAGGGACAGGACTAATCAGCCCCAGCATTTT	CARDRTNQPQHF
-	-	TRBJ2-2	TRBV7-8	TGTGCCAGCAGCCCGATGTATGAGGATAGGGAGCTGTTTTTT	CASSPMYEDRELFF
-	TRBD2	TRBJ2-5	TRBV9	TGTGCCAGCAGCGGGTCGGGAGGGCCTGGGACCCAGTACTTC	CASSGSGGPGTQYF
once	TRBD2	TRBJ2-1	TRBV7-2	TGTGCCAGCAGCCTCGGACTAGCGGGTGAGCAGTTCTTC	CASSLGLAGEQFF
-	-	TRBJ1-3	TRBV5-6	TGTGCCAGCAGCTTCGTCTGGGGGGACAACACCATATATTTT	CASSFVWGDNTIYF
-	-	TRBJ1-2	TRBV29-1	TGCAGCGTTGAAGTCCGGGGGACCTATGGCTACACCTTC	CSVEVRGTYGYTF
-	-	TRBJ2-2	TRBV28	TGTGCCAGCAGTTCGAGGCTAGGGGGTAACACCGGGGAGCTGTTTTTT	CASSSRLGGNTGELFF
-	-	TRBJ2-1	TRBV7-9	TGTGCCAGCACCTTAGCTGAGGCCTACAATGAGCAGTTCTTC	CASTLAEAYNEQFF
once	-	TRBJ1-3	TRBV7-6	TGTGCCAGCAGCTTACTGGGGGGGACGTCTGGAAACACCATATATTTT	CASSLLGGTSGNTIYF
-	-	TRBJ2-7	TRBV5-6	TGTGCCAGCAGCTTGTATGAAATACGTTGGGGCCACGAGCAGTACTTC	CASSLYEIRWGHEQYF
-	-	TRBJ2-3	TRBV15	TGTGCCACCAGCCCACTCGCGGTCCTTAGCACAGATACGCAGTATTTT	CATSPLAVLSTDTQYF
-	TRBD1	TRBJ1-2	TRBV5-6	TGTGCCAGCAGATCGGGACAGGGGGCTTGGAATGGCTACACCTTC	CASRSGQGAWNGYTF
-	TRBD1	TRBJ1-2	TRBV4-1	TGCGCCAGCAGCCAAGATACTTGGGACAGACAAGCAGTCTATGGCTACACCTTC	CASSQDTWDRQAVYGYTF
-	TRBD2	TRBJ2-7	TRBV29-1	TGCAGCGTAAGCACGGGGACTAGCGGGAGCCACGAGCAGTACTTC	CSVSTGTSGSHEQYF
-	-	TRBJ2-2	TRBV11-2	TGTGCCAGCAGTCTCTACCTCCAGTATAGACAGTCCAACACCGGGGAGCTGTTTTTT	CASSLYLQYRQSNTGELFF
-	-	TRBJ1-2	TRBV9	TGTGCCAGCAGCTTACCCGGACAGAATGGCTACACCTTC	CASSLPGQNGYTF
few	-	TRBJ1-6	TRBV2	TGTGCCAGCAATAATAATTCACCCCTCCACTTT	CASNNNSPLHF
-	-	TRBJ2-7	TRBV19	TGTGCCAGTAGTGTGACTAGAACGTCCTACGAGCAGTACTTC	CASSVTRTSYEQYF